The 9 T cell receptor beta chains in this list originate from one sample, sequenced in a study of response to subunit inactivated influenza vaccine. MiXCR, applied by TCRdb to the RT-PCR reads, yields one record per CDR3 protein. The repertoire has 700,000 to 800,000 distinct CDR3 sequences, roughly 18% of them found once; the top ten carry 11%. The sample in question was PBMCs from blood, obtained more than 4 days after vaccination. The receptors shown here come from a man aged 50 to 59 who received an inactivated influenza vaccine.

This clonotype was detected only a few times. The rearrangement uses TRBV2 and TRBJ2-7; D is unresolved. Trimming took 7 bases from V and 2 from J, leaving 15 bases between them. The CDR3 sequence is 14 residues long. Germline-derived CDR1 and CDR2 are SNHLY and FYNNEI. The CDR3 DNA follows: TGTGCCAGCACCCAAGACGCAGGACCCTACGAGCAGTACTTC. Translated: CASTQDAGPYEQYF.

Comments on this clonotype: The junction does not match germline at one end; this may be a read error. The rearrangement joins TRBV25-1 to TRBJ2-7; 14 positions match TRBD2. Per the germline V gene, CDR1 is MGHDK and CDR2 is SYGVNS. CDR3 length: 18 residues. The CDR3 bases are TGTGCCAACAGTGGATCCGGGACTAGCGGGGGAACCACCTACGAGCAGTACTTC. This sequence encodes CANSGSGTSGGTTYEQYF.

This clonotype was seen a handful of times. This chain joins TRBV5-1 and TRBJ2-5; 13 nucleotides agree with TRBD2. Germline V gene data show CDR1 as SGHRS and CDR2 as YFSETQ. CDR3 length equals 18 residues. The V and J ends lost 4 bases and 1 base, in that order; junction bases with no gene match: 10. For the CDR3, the DNA is TGCGCCAGCAGCCCCGGGACTAGCGGGACCGTCATCCAAGAGACCCAGTACTTC. As protein: CASSPGTSGTVIQETQYF.

This clonotype was detected a few times. The CDR3 bases are TGCAGTGCAATCGGGGGGGGCGATGAGCAGTTCTTC. Protein: CSAIGGGDEQFF. The rearrangement uses TRBV20-1 and TRBJ2-1; 8 positions match TRBD2. CDR3 length: 12 residues. V gave up 6 bases and J gave up 8 bases; unmatched junction bases: 6. Germline-derived CDR1 and CDR2 are DFQATT and SNEGSKA (reference sequence).

The rearrangement joins TRBV12-3 or TRBV12-4 to TRBJ2-6; D may correspond to TRBD1 or TRBD2 (5 bases each). The CDR3 has 15 amino acids. The germline V and J ends were trimmed by 7 bases and 4 bases, with 14 bases remaining between them. This CDR3 reads CASTRLGDGANVLTF. CDR3 sequence (DNA): TGTGCCAGCACCCGGTTAGGGGACGGGGCCAACGTCCTGACTTTC.

This clonotype has just a few counts. The genes are TRBV20-1 and TRBJ2-3; 10 bases are a match to TRBD1. Germline V CDR1 and CDR2: DFQATT, SNEGSKA (reference sequence). The V and J ends lost 3 bases and 10 bases, in that order; junction bases with no gene match: 16. This CDR3 has 16 amino acids. In DNA, the CDR3 is TGCAGTGCTAGCCTCCGGGACAGGGGTCTTTCCGGTGCGCAGTATTTT. This sequence encodes CSASLRDRGLSGAQYF.

This clonotype was observed a few times. The rearrangement uses TRBV7-2 and TRBJ1-5, with TRBD1 identical over 8 bases. Looked up from germline, CDR1 is SGHTA and CDR2 is FQGNSA. J was trimmed by 6 bases and V by 3 bases; bases with no gene match: 1. The CDR3 sequence is 13 residues long. The CDR3 is CASSLDRAQPQHF. The CDR3 DNA sequence: TGTGCCAGCAGCTTGGACAGGGCTCAGCCCCAGCATTTT.

The chain carries TRBV7-6 and TRBJ1-1; no reliable D call. The germline V and J ends were trimmed by 1 base and 8 bases, with 11 bases remaining between them. CDR3 length: 13 residues. Germline CDR1 reads SGHVS; CDR2 reads FNYEAQ. CDR3 sequence: CASSLGVETEAFF. CDR3 DNA sequence: TGTGCCAGCAGCTTAGGAGTGGAGACAGAAGCTTTCTTT.

This clonotype was found a few times. The chain has TRBV6-1 and TRBJ1-2, with D possibly matching TRBD1 (6 bases). Germline V gene lookup returns CDR1 MNHNS and CDR2 SASEGT. There are 14 residues in the CDR3. Trimming shortened V by 5 bases and J by 2 bases, and 12 bases separated the two germline ends. The CDR3 nucleotides read TGTGCCAGCAGTCCGGACAGTTGGAACTATGGCTACACCTTC. Encoded protein: CASSPDSWNYGYTF.